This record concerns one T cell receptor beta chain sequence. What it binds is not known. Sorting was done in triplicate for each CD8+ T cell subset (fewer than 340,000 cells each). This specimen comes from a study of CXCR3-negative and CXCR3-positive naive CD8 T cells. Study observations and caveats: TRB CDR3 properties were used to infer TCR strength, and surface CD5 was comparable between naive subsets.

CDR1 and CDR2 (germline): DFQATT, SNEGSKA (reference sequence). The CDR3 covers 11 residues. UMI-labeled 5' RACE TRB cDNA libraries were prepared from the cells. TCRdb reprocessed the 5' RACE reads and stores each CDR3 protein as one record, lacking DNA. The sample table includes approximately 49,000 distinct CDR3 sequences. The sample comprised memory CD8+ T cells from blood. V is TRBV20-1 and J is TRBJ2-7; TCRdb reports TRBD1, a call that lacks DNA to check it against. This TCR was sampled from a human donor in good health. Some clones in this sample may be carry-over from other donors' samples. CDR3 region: CSAGTVYEQYF.